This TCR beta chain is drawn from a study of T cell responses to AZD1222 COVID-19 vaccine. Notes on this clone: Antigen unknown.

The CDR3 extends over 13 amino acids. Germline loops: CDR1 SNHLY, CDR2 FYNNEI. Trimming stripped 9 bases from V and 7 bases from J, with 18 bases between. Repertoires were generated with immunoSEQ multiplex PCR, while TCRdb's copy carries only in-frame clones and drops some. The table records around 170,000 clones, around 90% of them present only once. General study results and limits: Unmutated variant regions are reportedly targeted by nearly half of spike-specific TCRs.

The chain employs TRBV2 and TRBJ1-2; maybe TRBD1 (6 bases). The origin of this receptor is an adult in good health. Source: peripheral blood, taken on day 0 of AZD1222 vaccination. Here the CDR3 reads CARNTLRGTGYTF. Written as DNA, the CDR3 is TGTGCCAGAAACACGCTCAGGGGTACTGGCTACACCTTC.